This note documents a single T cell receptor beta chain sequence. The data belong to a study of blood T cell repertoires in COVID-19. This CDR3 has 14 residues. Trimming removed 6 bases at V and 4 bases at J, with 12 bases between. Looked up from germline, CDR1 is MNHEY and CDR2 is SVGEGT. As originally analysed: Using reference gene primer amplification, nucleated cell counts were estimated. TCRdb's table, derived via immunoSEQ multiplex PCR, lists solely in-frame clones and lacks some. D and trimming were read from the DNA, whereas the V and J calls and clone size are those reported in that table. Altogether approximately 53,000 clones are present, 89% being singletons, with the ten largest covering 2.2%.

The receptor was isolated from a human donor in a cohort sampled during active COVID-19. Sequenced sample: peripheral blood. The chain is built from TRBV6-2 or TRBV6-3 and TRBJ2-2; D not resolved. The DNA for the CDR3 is TGTGCCAGCAGCCCCGGAACAGCCACCGGGGAGCTGTTTTTT. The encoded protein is CASSPGTATGELFF.